The rows below give T cell receptor beta chains drawn from one sample of a study of blood T cell repertoires in COVID-19. The protocol was immunoSEQ multiplex PCR, while the TCRdb copy is restricted to in-frame clones and leaves out a portion. The sample holds 200,000 to 300,000 clones; roughly 85% are singletons and the top ten take 3.6%. Sequencing was performed on PBMCs or T cells enriched from blood (not recorded which). Receptors originate from a woman in her forties who had been exposed to COVID-19. The CDR3 runs from the conserved cysteine through the conserved F or W. D genes are given only for firm matches. Only some rows state a clone size, as once, few, many or a class for expanded clones.

size,J,D,V,DNA,CDR3
-,TRBJ2-6,TRBD1,TRBV7-2,TGTGCCAGCAGCGAGACAGGGAGTCGGTCTGGGGCCAACGTCCTGACTTTC,CASSETGSRSGANVLTF
-,TRBJ1-6,-,TRBV11-2,TGTGCCAGCAGCTTAGACAGGGCCGGTTTAAATTCACCCCTCCACTTT,CASSLDRAGLNSPLHF
-,TRBJ1-2,TRBD1,TRBV3-1/TRBV3-2,TGTGCCAGCAGCCAAGGCGACAGGGGTTTAAATGGCTACACCTTC,CASSQGDRGLNGYTF
-,TRBJ2-2,TRBD1,TRBV27,TGTGCCAGCAGTGGACAGGGGACTCTCGGGCGCGGGGAGCTGTTTTTT,CASSGQGTLGRGELFF
-,TRBJ1-1,-,TRBV3-1/TRBV3-2,TGTGCCAGCACTCCGGGGGGTTTGAACACTGAAGCTTTCTTT,CASTPGGLNTEAFF
-,TRBJ1-1,TRBD1,TRBV29-1,TGCAGCGTATCCGGGGACAGGGGGCCTCACACTGAAGCTTTCTTT,CSVSGDRGPHTEAFF
-,TRBJ1-2,-,TRBV7-2,TGTGCCAGCAGCTTCGGACAGACCTTCTATGGCTACACCTTC,CASSFGQTFYGYTF
few,TRBJ1-1,-,TRBV29-1,TGCAGCGTTGACGCAGGGTACCTGAACACTGAAGCTTTCTTT,CSVDAGYLNTEAFF
-,TRBJ2-4,TRBD1,TRBV10-1,TGCGAAGGGGGCGGGGCCAAAAACATTCAGTACTTC,CEGGGAKNIQYF
few,TRBJ2-1,TRBD1,TRBV27,TGTGCCAGCAGTTCGTCCGGGACAGGGTCGAATGAGCAGTTCTTC,CASSSSGTGSNEQFF
-,TRBJ2-7,-,TRBV6-5,TGTGCCAGCAGTAAGGGGGTCCTTTTCTACGAGCAGTACTTC,CASSKGVLFYEQYF
-,TRBJ1-2,TRBD1,TRBV19,TGTGCCAGTTCCGACCAGGGGGGCAGCTATGGCTACACCTTC,CASSDQGGSYGYTF
few,TRBJ1-2,-,TRBV19,TGTGCCAGTAGTATAGAGGGGAGATATTATGGCTACACCTTC,CASSIEGRYYGYTF
-,TRBJ2-7,-,TRBV5-6,TGTGCCAGCAGCGTCTACTCCGGGTCCGCATTGGACGAGCAGTACTTC,CASSVYSGSALDEQYF
-,TRBJ2-7,TRBD1,TRBV6-5,TGTGCCAGCAGGGACAGGGGATCCTCTACGGCCGAGCAGTACTTC,CASRDRGSSTAEQYF
-,TRBJ1-2,TRBD1,TRBV7-3,TGTGCCAGCAGCCCTCAGACAGGGACTGGCTACACCTTC,CASSPQTGTGYTF
-,TRBJ1-1,TRBD1,TRBV30,TGTGCCTGGGAGGGGGCGCCGAGCACTGAAGCTTTCTTT,CAWEGAPSTEAFF
-,TRBJ1-2,-,TRBV7-2,TGTGCCAGCAGCTTTGGGGACAACGGCTATGGCTACACCTTC,CASSFGDNGYGYTF
-,TRBJ2-7,TRBD2,TRBV10-3,TGTGCCATCAGTGAGCCAACTAGCGGGGGGTTCTACGAGCAGTACTTC,CAISEPTSGGFYEQYF
-,TRBJ2-1,-,TRBV7-3,TGTGCCAGCAGCTCCCAGGGGCGGGAGCAGTTCTTC,CASSSQGREQFF